The source of this TCR beta chain is a study of cytomegalovirus exposure and HLA in healthy donors. Primers: 60 Vbeta forward and 13 Jbeta reverse. Clones were sequenced by immunoSEQ multiplex PCR, and TCRdb holds only the in-frame ones, with some missing. The repertoire holds approximately 220,000 clones, with 60% to 80% as singletons. What was sequenced was PBMCs. This receptor was taken from a woman aged 30 to 39 in good health and CMV-seronegative.

DNA of the CDR3: TGTGCCAGTAGTATTAGCGGGACCCGCACAGATACGCAGTATTTT. It encodes CASSISGTRTDTQYF. The chain recombines TRBV19 with TRBJ2-3; 8 nucleotides agree with TRBD2. The CDR3 consists of 15 residues. In germline, CDR1 is LNHDA, CDR2 SQIVND (reference sequence). Trimming took 3 bases from V and 1 from J; bases not matched to a gene: 3.